Following are 18 T cell receptor beta chains from one sample sequenced in a study of siplizumab effects on memory and regulatory T cells. Some clones are missing from TCRdb's copy, which holds only in-frame ones; the method was immunoSEQ multiplex PCR. Of approximately 120,000 clones detected, approximately 90% appear once; the ten largest clones hold 0.75%. What was sequenced was Tregs sorted from blood. All receptors come from a human donor in good health.

J is TRBJ1-3 and V is TRBV5-1; D may be TRBD1 (5 bases). The CDR3 sequence is 16 residues long. CDR1 SGHRS and CDR2 YFSETQ come from the germline V gene. Trimming removed 0 bases from V and 0 bases from J, with 10 bases in between. The CDR3 spells CASSLESRVSGNTIYF. In DNA, the CDR3 is TGCGCCAGCAGCTTGGAATCCAGGGTCTCTGGAAACACCATATATTTT.

The V gene is TRBV15, the J gene TRBJ1-3, with D unclear. Between the trimmed V and J ends, which lost 5 bases and 3 bases, there was a span of 8 bases. The CDR3 runs to 13 residues. CDR1 LNHNV and CDR2 YYDKDF come from the germline V gene (reference sequence). CDR3 amino acids: CATSSGFGNTIYF. The CDR3 DNA reads TGTGCCACCAGCTCCGGGTTTGGAAACACCATATATTTT.

The rearrangement joins TRBV9 to TRBJ1-1, with D maybe TRBD1 (5 bases). V was clipped by 0 bases and J by 6 bases, with 9 bases between them. This CDR3 spans 13 amino acids. The germline CDR1 and CDR2 sequences are SGDLS and YYNGEE. The CDR3 protein is CASSVGWGSEAFF. CDR3 bases: TGTGCCAGCAGCGTAGGATGGGGGTCTGAAGCTTTCTTT.

This chain connects TRBV10-3 to TRBJ2-1; 11 bases match TRBD1. The V gene end was trimmed by 2 bases and the J gene end by 3 bases; junction bases not matched to a gene: 6. This CDR3 comprises 17 residues. Germline-derived CDR1 and CDR2 are ENHRY and SYGVKD. As DNA, the CDR3 is TGTGCCATCAGTGAGCTATCCGGGACAGGGGGCTACAATGAGCAGTTCTTC. It codes for CAISELSGTGGYNEQFF.

This chain joins TRBV19 and TRBJ1-2, with D unclear. This CDR3 has 14 amino acids. Trimming stripped 2 bases from V and 4 bases from J, with 11 bases between. The germline gives CDR1 LNHDA, CDR2 SQIVND (reference sequence). This chain's CDR3 is CASSIYGVGYGYTF. The CDR3 DNA sequence: TGTGCCAGTAGTATATACGGGGTAGGCTATGGCTACACCTTC.

The V call is TRBV6-5, the J call TRBJ2-7; TRBD2 is a possible D gene (5 bases). The CDR3 runs 14 residues. V lost 6 bases, J lost 0 bases, and 12 bases lay in between. The V gene's germline CDR1 is MNHEY and CDR2 SVGAGI. CDR3 DNA sequence: TGTGCCAGCAGCCACTCGGGGAGCTCCTACGAGCAGTACTTC. Translation: CASSHSGSSYEQYF.

The rearrangement uses TRBV5-5 and TRBJ1-1, with 7 bases identical to TRBD1. J lost 0 bases, V lost 2 bases, and 1 base had no gene match. The CDR3 spans 14 residues. Germline V gene sequence: CDR1 SGHKS, CDR2 YYEKEE (reference sequence). For the CDR3, the DNA is TGTGCCAGCAGCTTAGGGGGCTTGAACACTGAAGCTTTCTTT. Translated, it gives CASSLGGLNTEAFF.

The V gene is TRBV5-6, the J gene TRBJ1-5, with D perhaps TRBD1 (5 bases). The germline V and J ends were trimmed by 1 base and 7 bases, with 12 bases remaining between them. The V gene's germline CDR1 is SGHDT and CDR2 YYEEEE. The CDR3 runs 14 residues. This chain's CDR3 is CASSLLGRDQPQHF. The CDR3 DNA is TGTGCCAGCAGCTTGTTAGGCAGGGACCAGCCCCAGCATTTT.

The V call is TRBV2, the J call TRBJ2-1; D may be TRBD1 (5 bases). The CDR3 has 14 residues. Looked up from germline, CDR1 is SNHLY and CDR2 is FYNNEI. The V and J ends lost 1 base and 2 bases respectively, with 6 bases between them. CDR3 DNA: TGTGCCAGCAGTGAAGAGGGGACCTACAATGAGCAGTTCTTC. It encodes CASSEEGTYNEQFF.

This clone was counted a single time. This sequence joins TRBV6-5 and TRBJ1-3; the match to TRBD1 covers 8 bases. This CDR3 has 15 amino acids. The junction had 6 bases not matched to a gene; V was cut back by 6 bases and J by 2 bases. Germline values: CDR1 MNHEY, CDR2 SVGAGI. The CDR3 sequence: CASRPRTGPGNTIYF. In DNA, the CDR3 is TGTGCCAGCAGACCCAGGACAGGGCCTGGAAACACCATATATTTT.

The rearrangement uses TRBV7-9 and TRBJ1-1; D is possibly TRBD1 (5 bases). The CDR3 length is 17 residues. V dropped 4 bases and J dropped 2 bases, with 20 bases sitting between them. In germline, CDR1 is SEHNR, CDR2 FQNEAQ (reference sequence). The CDR3 DNA reads as TGTGCCAGCAGCTCACTCTTTGCGGGGCGCCCTAACACTGAAGCTTTCTTT. It specifies CASSSLFAGRPNTEAFF.

V is TRBV19 and J is TRBJ2-7; D is ambiguous. V shed 6 bases and J shed 1 base, with 10 bases lying between them. CDR1 is LNHDA and CDR2 is SQIVND in the germline V gene (reference sequence). This CDR3 is built from 13 residues. The CDR3 DNA reads TGTGCCAGTAGCCGTGAAGAGTCCTACGAGCAGTACTTC. This sequence encodes CASSREESYEQYF.

The CDR3 bases are TGTGCCAGCAGCTTTTACAATGAGCAGTTCTTC. It specifies CASSFYNEQFF. This chain connects TRBV11-2 to TRBJ2-1; no definite D call. Trimming removed 3 bases from V and 4 bases from J, with 1 base in between. Germline CDR1 SGHAT, CDR2 FQNNGV. The CDR3 consists of 11 residues.

The chain has TRBV5-5 and TRBJ1-2, with TRBD1 matching 11 bases. This CDR3 has 15 amino acids. Germline assignment: CDR1 SGHKS and CDR2 YYEKEE (reference sequence). Germline trimming cut 2 bases from V and 7 bases from J; bases unmatched to any gene: 7. The CDR3 loop is CASSLTGTGGFGYTF. The CDR3 DNA reads as TGTGCCAGCAGCTTAACCGGGACAGGGGGTTTTGGCTACACCTTC.

This clone was recorded once. This rearrangement joins TRBV19 to TRBJ1-6; D not certain. This CDR3 contains 14 residues. The ends were cut back, 1 base at V and 8 bases at J, with 9 bases in the middle. In germline, CDR1 is LNHDA, CDR2 SQIVND (reference sequence). This CDR3 reads CASSIGVFDSPLHF. CDR3 nucleotides: TGTGCCAGTAGTATAGGGGTATTTGATTCACCCCTCCACTTT.

The chain combines TRBV5-6 with TRBJ1-2, with 9 bases lining up with TRBD1. J was trimmed by 4 bases and V by 4 bases; bases with no gene match: 8. The germline V gene has CDR1 SGHDT and CDR2 YYEEEE. The CDR3 loop spans 15 amino acids. The CDR3 loop reads CASSRRGTGIYGYTF. CDR3 DNA sequence: TGTGCCAGCAGCCGGCGAGGGACAGGGATCTATGGCTACACCTTC.

This rearrangement joins TRBV6-5 to TRBJ2-7; 8 bases fit TRBD2. After removal of 2 bases from V and 3 bases from J, the junction contained 9 bases not matched to a gene. This CDR3 has 16 residues. From germline, CDR1 is MNHEY and CDR2 SVGAGI. The CDR3, as DNA: TGTGCCAGCAGTTACGGGTTAGTAGCGGGATTCTACGAGCAGTACTTC. Encoded protein: CASSYGLVAGFYEQYF.

V is TRBV5-5 and J is TRBJ2-5, with D perhaps matching TRBD2 (6 bases). This CDR3 is built from 16 residues. Germline V lookup: CDR1 SGHKS, CDR2 YYEKEE (reference sequence). V lost 0 bases, J lost 7 bases, and 19 bases lay in between. The CDR3 DNA is TGTGCCAGCAGCTTGGGGTCGACGGGACTCGCAGGGACCCAGTACTTC. Translation: CASSLGSTGLAGTQYF.